This TCR beta chain originates from a study of T cells after yellow fever vaccination. General observations from the study: The booster response re-showed most primary clones: approximately 95% CD4, 88% CD8.

The CDR3 has 12 residues. V lost 6 bases to trimming and J lost 7 bases, with 13 bases between them. From germline, CDR1 is LGHNT and CDR2 FRNRAP. Via MiXCR, TCRdb re-called the 5' RACE reads, giving one row per CDR3 protein. The repertoire includes about 310,000 distinct CDR3 sequences, roughly 3.5% of them detected once, and around 24% sits in the top ten. This clonotype was recorded many times. Its antigen is still unknown. The V and J genes are TRBV12-5 and TRBJ2-7, with unresolved D. Sequenced material: PBMCs, taken on the day of the yellow fever booster vaccination. This TCR was sampled from a man aged 18-30 years who received the YFV17D yellow fever vaccine. CDR3 region: CASGFGRAEQYF. In DNA, the CDR3 is TGTGCTAGTGGATTTGGACGGGCGGAGCAGTACTTC.